This is a list of T cell receptor beta chains from one sample in a study of vaccination and CD4 T cells after COVID-19. A single record per CDR3 protein comes from TCRdb applying MiXCR to the PCR reads. There are 20,000 or so distinct CDR3 sequences in the sample; under 80% occur only once, and 7.5% to 9% lies in the top ten. The antigens for these receptors are not known. Sample: CD4+ T cells from blood, cultured in vitro. These receptors were obtained from a human donor who had recovered from COVID-19. Both conserved end residues are part of each CDR3. Fields, in order: D gene, V gene, J gene, clone size, CDR3 protein, CDR3 DNA. D genes are given only for firm matches. Clone sizes are given selectively: once, few, many, or a class where the clone is expanded.

>-|TRBV6-4|TRBJ2-5|-
CASSHGAGETQYF
TGTGCCAGCTCCCATGGGGCGGGAGAGACCCAGTACTTC
>TRBD1|TRBV30|TRBJ1-1|few
CAWSVMGTVRGIAAFF
TGTGCCTGGAGTGTAATGGGGACAGTTAGGGGTATCGCAGCTTTCTTT
>-|TRBV6-5|TRBJ1-6|-
CASSYSPDSHNSPLHF
TGTGCCAGCAGTTACTCCCCGGACAGTCATAATTCACCCCTCCACTTT
>TRBD2|TRBV27|TRBJ2-1|few
CASSLIAGGRRNEQFF
TGTGCCAGCAGTTTAATAGCGGGAGGGCGAAGAAATGAGCAGTTCTTC
>-|TRBV24-1|TRBJ1-5|once
CATSETGIQPQHF
TGTGCCACCAGTGAAACAGGGATCCAGCCCCAGCATTTT
>-|TRBV28|TRBJ1-3|few
CASTPPHINSGNTIYF
TGTGCCAGCACCCCACCCCACATCAACTCTGGAAACACCATATATTTT
>-|TRBV7-2|TRBJ1-5|few
CASSLLAPYQPQHF
TGTGCCAGCAGCTTATTAGCGCCCTATCAGCCCCAGCATTTT
>TRBD1|TRBV20-1|TRBJ1-2|few
CSAETGPTYGYTF
TGCAGTGCCGAGACAGGGCCAACCTATGGCTACACCTTC
>-|TRBV20-1|TRBJ2-7|-
CSGSGVDYEQYF
TGCAGTGGCTCGGGAGTAGACTACGAGCAGTACTTC
>-|TRBV12-3/TRBV12-4|TRBJ2-5|few
CASSLVTQYF
TGTGCCAGCAGTTTAGTGACCCAGTACTTC
>-|TRBV5-1|TRBJ1-1|-
CASSSDKNTEAFF
TGCGCCAGCAGCTCGGACAAGAACACTGAAGCTTTCTTT